The entry below gives a single T cell receptor beta chain sequence along with its context. The antigen is undetermined. The data were obtained in a study of cytomegalovirus exposure and HLA in healthy donors. Study-level findings and limits: Presence/absence analyses rested on an assumption that sequencing depth was roughly uniform across donors. Accurate predictions that matched the HLA-A and HLA-B alleles of most subjects were reportedly made from TCR beta sequences. Relative to equally common others, HLA-associated TCR beta chains showed greater clonal expansion in a later analysis.

Primers: 60 Vbeta forward and 13 Jbeta reverse. Sequencing was performed with immunoSEQ multiplex PCR; in TCRdb, only in-frame clones are kept and a portion is missing. The repertoire holds about 160,000 clones, with around 72% as singletons. This CDR3 is 16 amino acids long. Looked up from germline, CDR1 is ENHRY and CDR2 is SYGVKD. V lost 7 bases, J lost 0 bases, and 16 bases lay in between. The clonotype comes from a man aged 35 to 55 in good health and CMV-seropositive. The chain carries TRBV10-3 and TRBJ2-1, with D perhaps TRBD2 (7 bases). Sequenced material: PBMCs. CDR3 sequence (DNA): TGTGCCATCACACCGGGGGGCGGGGCCTCCTACAATGAGCAGTTCTTC. It translates to CAITPGGGASYNEQFF.